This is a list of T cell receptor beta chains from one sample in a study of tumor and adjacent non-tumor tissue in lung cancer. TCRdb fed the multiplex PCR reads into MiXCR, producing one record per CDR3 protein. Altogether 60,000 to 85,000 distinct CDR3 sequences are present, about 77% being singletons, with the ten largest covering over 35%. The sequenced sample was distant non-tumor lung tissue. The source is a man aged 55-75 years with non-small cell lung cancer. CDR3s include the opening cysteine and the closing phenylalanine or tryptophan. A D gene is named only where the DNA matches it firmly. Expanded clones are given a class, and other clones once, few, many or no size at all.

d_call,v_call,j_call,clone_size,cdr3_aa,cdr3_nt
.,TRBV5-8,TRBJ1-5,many,CASSAGRGQPQHF,TGTGCCAGCAGCGCGGGCAGGGGTCAGCCCCAGCATTTT
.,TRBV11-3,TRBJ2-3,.,CACSHRDVTDTENF,TGTGCCTGCAGCCACAGGGATGTCACAGATACGGAGAATTTT
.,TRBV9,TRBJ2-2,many,CASSVADQTGELFF,TGTGCCAGCAGCGTAGCGGACCAGACCGGGGAGCTGTTTTTT
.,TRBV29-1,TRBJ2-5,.,CGVSRGGETQYF,TGTGGCGTCTCCCGGGGTGGGGAGACCCAGTACTTC
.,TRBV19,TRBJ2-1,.,CASSIKGALALNEQFF,TGTGCCAGTAGTATAAAGGGGGCACTAGCACTCAATGAGCAGTTCTTC
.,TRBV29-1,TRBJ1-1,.,CSVVTLLKAFF,TGCAGCGTTGTCACACTACTGAAGGCTTTCTTT
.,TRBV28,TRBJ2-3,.,CASTKRRTYTDTQYF,TGTGCCAGCACCAAAAGGAGGACGTACACAGATACACAGTATTTT
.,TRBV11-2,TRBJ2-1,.,CASSFHTSAELFF,TGTGCCAGCAGCTTCCATACGAGTGCCGAGCTGTTCTTC
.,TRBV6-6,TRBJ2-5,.,CASSLERQPRKGAQYF,TGTGCCAGCAGTTTGGAGCGACAACCTAGAAAGGGGGCCCAGTACTTC
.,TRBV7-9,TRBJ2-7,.,CASSLGGTYEQYF,TGTGCCAGCAGCTTAGGCGGGACCTACGAGCAGTACTTC
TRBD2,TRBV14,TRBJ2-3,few,CASSTLAGVRDMQYF,TGTGCCAGCAGTACTCTTGCGGGAGTGAGAGATATGCAGTATTTT
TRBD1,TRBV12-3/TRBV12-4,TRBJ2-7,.,CPSSHGTGGLEQYF,TGTCCCAGCAGCCACGGGACAGGGGGTCTCGAGCAGTACTTC
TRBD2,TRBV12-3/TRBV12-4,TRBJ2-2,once,CISTLAGGTGELFF,TGTATCAGCACCCTAGCGGGAGGCACCGGGGAGCTGTTTTTT
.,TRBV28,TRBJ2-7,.,CASSSGGMIVQYF,TGTGCAAGCAGCTCAGGGGGGATGATCGTGCAGTACTTC
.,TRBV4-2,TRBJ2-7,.,CASSPYHEETYEQYF,TGTGCTAGCAGCCCTTACCACGAGGAGACCTACGAGCAGTACTTC
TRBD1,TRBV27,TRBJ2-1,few,CASSLWTGVDEQFF,TGTGCCAGCAGTTTATGGACAGGGGTGGACGAGCAGTTCTTC
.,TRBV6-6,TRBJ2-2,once,CASGGTSFGELFF,TGTGCCAGCGGAGGAACTAGTTTTGGGGAGCTGTTTTTT
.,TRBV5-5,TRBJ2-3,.,CASSRWGERPDTEYF,TGTGCCAGCAGCCGGTGGGGAGAGAGGCCTGATACGGAGTATTTT
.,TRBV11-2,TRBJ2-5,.,CASILDGARKTQYF,TGTGCCAGCATCTTAGACGGGGCGCGGAAGACCCAGTACTTC
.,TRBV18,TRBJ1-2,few,CASSPQLNYGYTF,TGTGCCAGTTCACCCCAGCTCAACTATGGCTACACCTTC
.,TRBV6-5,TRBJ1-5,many,CASSYRLNQPQHF,TGTGCCAGCAGTTATAGGCTGAATCAGCCCCAGCATTTT
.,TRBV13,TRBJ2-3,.,CANLARQNTDTQYF,TGTGCCAACTTAGCGAGACAGAACACAGATACGCAGTATTTT
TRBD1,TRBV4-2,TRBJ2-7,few,CACSPTGGRNEQYF,TGTGCCTGCAGCCCGACAGGGGGTAGGAACGAGCAGTATTTC
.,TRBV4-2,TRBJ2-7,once,CASNQEGTGVSYEQYF,TGTGCCAGCAACCAAGAAGGGACGGGAGTGTCCTACGAGCAGTACTTC
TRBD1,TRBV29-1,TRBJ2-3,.,CSVGTTGTGVAETQYF,TGCAGTGTCGGTACAACCGGGACAGGGGTCGCAGAAACGCAGTATTTC
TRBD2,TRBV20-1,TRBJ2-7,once,CSQLAGGPVTSYEQYF,TGTAGTCAATTAGCGGGAGGGCCCGTAACATCCTACGAGCAGTACTTC
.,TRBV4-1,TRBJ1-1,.,CATSIGDGGTEAFF,TGCGCCACTTCTATAGGTGATGGTGGCACTGAAGCTTTCTTT
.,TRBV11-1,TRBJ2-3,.,CASSPGIGFTDTQYF,TGTGCCAGCAGTCCCGGGATAGGGTTCACGGATACACAGTATTTT
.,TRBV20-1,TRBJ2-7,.,CSARARGFSGGSYEQFF,TGCAGTGCTAGAGCCCGTGGCTTTAGCGGAGGGTCATACGAGCAGTTCTTT
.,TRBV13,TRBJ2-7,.,CASITRAGSSYEQYF,TGTGCCAGCATCACCCGGGCAGGGTCCTCCTACGAACAGTACTTC
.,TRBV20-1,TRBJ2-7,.,CIATWGQEYSYEQYF,TGCATTGCCACGTGGGGCCAGGAGTATTCCTACGAGCAGTACTTC